The 4 T cell receptor beta chains below were found in one sample sequenced in a study of blood T cell repertoires in COVID-19. TCRdb's table, derived via immunoSEQ multiplex PCR, lists solely in-frame clones and lacks some. The sample lists about 310,000 clones, around 87% occurring once. The sample was peripheral blood. These receptors all come from a woman aged 50 to 65 who had recovered from COVID-19.

The rearrangement joins TRBV12-3 or TRBV12-4 to TRBJ2-1, with 7 nucleotides matching TRBD2. V lost 6 bases and J lost 7; bases outside the gene matches: 6. The CDR3 totals 13 residues. CDR3 residues: CASRWMGGNEQFF. In DNA, the CDR3 is TGTGCCAGCAGGTGGATGGGGGGGAATGAGCAGTTCTTC.

This chain uses TRBV6-5 with TRBJ2-7; 12 nucleotides align to TRBD2. The germline V gene has CDR1 MNHEY and CDR2 SVGAGI. The V gene end was trimmed by 5 bases and the J gene end by 1 base; junction bases not matched to a gene: 3. The CDR3 has 15 amino acids. Written as DNA, the CDR3 is TGTGCCAGCAGTAGGACTAGCGGGGCGTCCTACGAGCAGTACTTC. Amino acids: CASSRTSGASYEQYF.

J is TRBJ2-3 and V is TRBV28; TRBD2 is a possible D gene (6 bases). V lost 3 bases and J 6 bases, leaving 13 bases between the germline ends. The CDR3 extends over 14 amino acids. In germline, CDR1 is MDHEN, CDR2 SYDVKM. DNA for the CDR3: TGTGCCAGCAGTTTCGTGAATGCGGGGGATACGCAGTATTTT. It codes for CASSFVNAGDTQYF.

The V and J genes are TRBV29-1 and TRBJ2-5; TRBD2 matches at 8 bases. The CDR3 loop spans 15 amino acids. With 1 base clipped from V and 2 bases from J, the junction kept 6 bases outside the gene matches. Germline CDR1 is SQVTM and CDR2 is ANQGSEA. The CDR3 coding sequence is TGCAGCGTTGAAGTAGCGGGAAGCTTTCAAGAGACCCAGTACTTC. Translating it yields CSVEVAGSFQETQYF.